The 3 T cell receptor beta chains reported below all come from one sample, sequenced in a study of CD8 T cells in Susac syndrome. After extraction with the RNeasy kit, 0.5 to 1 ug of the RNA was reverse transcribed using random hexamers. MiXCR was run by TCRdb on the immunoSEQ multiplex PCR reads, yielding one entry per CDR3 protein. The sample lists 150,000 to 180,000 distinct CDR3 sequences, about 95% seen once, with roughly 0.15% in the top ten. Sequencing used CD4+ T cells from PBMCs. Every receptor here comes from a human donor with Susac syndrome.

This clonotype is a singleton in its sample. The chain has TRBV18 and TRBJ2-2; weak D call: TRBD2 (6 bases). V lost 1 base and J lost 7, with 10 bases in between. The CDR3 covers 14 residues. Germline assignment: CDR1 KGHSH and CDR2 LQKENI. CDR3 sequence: CASSPLRGNGELFF. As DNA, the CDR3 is TGTGCCAGCTCACCACTACGCGGGAACGGGGAGCTGTTTTTT.

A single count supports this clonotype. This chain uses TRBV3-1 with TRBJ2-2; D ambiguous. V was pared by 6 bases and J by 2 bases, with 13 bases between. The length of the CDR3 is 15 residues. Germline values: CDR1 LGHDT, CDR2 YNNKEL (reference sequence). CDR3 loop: CASSSTPVNTGELFF. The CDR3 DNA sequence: TGTGCCAGCAGTAGCACTCCAGTTAACACCGGGGAGCTGTTTTTT.

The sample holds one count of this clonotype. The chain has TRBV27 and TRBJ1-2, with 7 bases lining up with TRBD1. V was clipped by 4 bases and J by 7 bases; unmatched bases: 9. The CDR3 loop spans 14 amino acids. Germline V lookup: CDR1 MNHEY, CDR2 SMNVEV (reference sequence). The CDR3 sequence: CASSYRRGLSGYTF. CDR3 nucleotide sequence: TGTGCCAGCAGTTATCGGAGGGGGCTCTCTGGCTACACCTTC.